This T cell receptor (beta chain) was captured by sequencing in a study of T cell repertoires in cytomegalovirus infection (dated by TCRdb to between 2018 and 2020). About the investigation overall: Donor HLA type was relevant to the analysis, because carriage of CMV infection together with the matching HLA type was indicated by public TCR beta signatures.

Sequencer: Illumina HiSeq 1500. TCRdb passed the public sequencing reads through fastp at Q25 and MiXCR, retaining productive beta sequences. Rows are unified per CDR3 protein, each entry keeping the most common DNA and genes. Here the sample has 150,000 to 200,000 distinct CDR3 sequences; around 20% occur a single time. The biggest ten clones account for less than 3.5% of the sample. Study-wide conclusions, independent of this receptor: The ex vivo response was dominated by HLA-C-restricted CMV-specific TCR beta clonotypes, and the single most frequent clonotype in two of eight donors was supplied by these HLA-C-restricted clonotypes. In both this cohort and an independent cohort of more than 350 donors, the cumulative frequency of public TCR beta family members distinguished carriers of CMV infection plus the relevant HLA type.

The CDR3 runs 20 amino acids, cysteine and phenylalanine included. Left in the record is the CDR3 DNA by itself, 60 bases read in frame from the first base. Trimming takes 1 base from V and 0 bases from J, and the germline ends sit 19 bases apart. CDR1 and CDR2 were assigned from the germline V gene as SGHTA and FQGNSA. This clonotype was recorded at least ten times. Its recognized antigen is unknown. The sample holds no much larger clone one base away, and base qualities are not on file. This TCR was sampled from a human donor in good health (CMV status not recorded). Some clones in this sample may be carry-over from other donors' samples. Sequencing input: PBMCs. This sequence uses TRBV7-2 and TRBJ2-6; the D gene is perhaps TRBD2, from 6 matching bases. CDR3 loop: CASSLVGTGNVRSGANVLTF. The bases read TGTGCCAGCAGCTTAGTCGGGACTGGGAACGTCCGCTCTGGGGCCAACGTCCTGACTTTC.